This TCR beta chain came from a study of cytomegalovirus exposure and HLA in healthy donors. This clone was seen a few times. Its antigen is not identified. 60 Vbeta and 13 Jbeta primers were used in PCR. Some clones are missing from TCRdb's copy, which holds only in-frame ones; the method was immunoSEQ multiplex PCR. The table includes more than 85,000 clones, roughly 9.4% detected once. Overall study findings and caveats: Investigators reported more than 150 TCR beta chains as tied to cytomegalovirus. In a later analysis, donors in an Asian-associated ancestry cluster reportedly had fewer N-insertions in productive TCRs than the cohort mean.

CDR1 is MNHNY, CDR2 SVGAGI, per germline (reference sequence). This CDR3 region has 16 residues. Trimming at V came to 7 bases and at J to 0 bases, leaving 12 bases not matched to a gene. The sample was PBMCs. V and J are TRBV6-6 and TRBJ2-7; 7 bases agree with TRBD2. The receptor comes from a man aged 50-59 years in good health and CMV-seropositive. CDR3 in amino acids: CASTVGGRGHSYEQYF. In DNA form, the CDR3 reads TGTGCCAGCACCGTGGGGGGGAGGGGCCACTCCTACGAGCAGTACTTC.